The 28 T cell receptor beta chains below come from one sample, sequenced in a study of blood T cells in healthy people across ages. It was with a sample-barcoded 5' primer and a J-beta primer mix that a second PCR of about 6 to 12 cycles was run. One entry per CDR3 protein results from TCRdb running MiXCR on the 5' RACE reads. Found here are some 1.7 million distinct CDR3 sequences, 28% of them singletons; the top ten hold 7.7%. The sequenced material came from blood. The receptors originated from a woman aged 25-40 years in good health.

This clonotype was counted between two and nine times. Relative to the germline gene, one junction end is altered; a read error may explain this. J is TRBJ2-3 and V is TRBV4-3; 12 positions match TRBD2. This CDR3 contains 19 residues. CDR1 and CDR2 from the germline V gene are LGHNA and YSLEER. The CDR3 region is CASSQDGGLAGVSADAQYF. In DNA, the CDR3 is TGCGCCAGCAGCCAAGACGGGGGACTAGCGGGCGTAAGCGCAGATGCGCAGTATTTT.

This clonotype was seen more than once but under ten times. V gene TRBV28 combines with J gene TRBJ2-3; no reliable D call. CDR3 length: 12 amino acids. Trimming removed 4 bases from V and 10 bases from J, with 12 bases in between. The germline V gene encodes CDR1 MDHEN and CDR2 SYDVKM. The CDR3 bases are TGTGCCAGCAGTTCTGACCCCGAGGCGCAGTATTTT. It specifies CASSSDPEAQYF.

The chain uses TRBV3-1 and TRBJ1-2; D ambiguous. Trimming removed 5 bases from V and 6 bases from J, with 10 bases in between. Germline CDR1 LGHDT, CDR2 YNNKEL (reference sequence). The CDR3 has 12 residues. CDR3 DNA: TGTGCCAGCAGCGTCCGGGAGCATGGCTACACCTTC. The encoded protein is CASSVREHGYTF.

This rearrangement joins TRBV6-5 to TRBJ2-3, with a tentative D call TRBD2 (6 bases). Germline CDR1 reads MNHEY; CDR2 reads SVGAGI. V dropped 2 bases and J dropped 2 bases, with 20 bases sitting between them. The CDR3 is 18 amino acids. The chain's CDR3 is CASSYPTSLAFLTDTQYF. CDR3 in DNA: TGTGCCAGCAGTTACCCGACTAGTCTAGCGTTCCTCACAGATACGCAGTATTTT.

This clonotype has a handful of counts. This chain connects TRBV3-1 to TRBJ1-2; D gene uncertain. Germline lookup yields CDR1 LGHDT and CDR2 YNNKEL (reference sequence). The CDR3 is 13 residues long. Trimming shortened V by 1 base and J by 6 bases, and 9 bases separated the two germline ends. CDR3: CASSQGRLNGYTF. The DNA for the CDR3 is TGTGCCAGCAGCCAAGGAAGGTTGAATGGCTACACCTTC.

Many counts were recorded for this clonotype. This chain links TRBV12-3 or TRBV12-4 with TRBJ1-1; D is unclear. Deletions cut 1 base from V and 1 base from J, with 7 bases between. The CDR3 is 14 residues long. As DNA, the CDR3 is TGTGCCAGCAGTTTAGACAGTCAGAACACTGAAGCTTTCTTT. This codes for CASSLDSQNTEAFF.

Only a few counts were recorded for this clonotype. The genes are TRBV20-1 and TRBJ2-3, with 8 bases matching TRBD2. The V gene's germline CDR1 is DFQATT and CDR2 SNEGSKA (reference sequence). The CDR3 sequence is 15 residues long. V shed 6 bases and J 2 bases; nucleotides not matched to a gene: 10. The CDR3 DNA reads as TGCAGTGCCGAGGGCCCGACTAGCGTCACAGATACGCAGTATTTT. Its protein product is CSAEGPTSVTDTQYF.

The chain has TRBV7-2 and TRBJ2-2; D may be TRBD1 (5 bases). The CDR3 loop spans 16 amino acids. The V end was cut by 5 bases, the J end by 0 bases, with 13 bases between. Germline lookup yields CDR1 SGHTA and CDR2 FQGNSA. CDR3 nucleotide sequence: TGTGCCAGCAGCCCCGACAGTTCATCGAACACCGGGGAGCTGTTTTTT. It yields the protein CASSPDSSSNTGELFF.

The genes are TRBV18 and TRBJ2-3; either TRBD1 or TRBD2 may supply D (5 bases each). This CDR3 region has 16 residues. Looked up from germline, CDR1 is KGHSH and CDR2 is LQKENI. Trimming removed 3 bases at V and 1 base at J, with 14 bases between. The CDR3 region has the DNA TGTGCCAGCTCACCCAACCGGGACCCCCGCACAGATACGCAGTATTTT. It translates to CASSPNRDPRTDTQYF. Filled out from reference TRBV18 and TRBJ2-3, the complete variable domain reads NAGVMQNPRHLVRRRGQEARLRCSPMKGHSHVYWYRQLPEEGLKFMVYLQKENIIDESGMPKERFSAEFPKEGPSILRIQQVVRGDSAAYFCASSPNRDPRTDTQYFGPGTRLTVL.

This clonotype was seen at least ten times. This chain links TRBV7-2 with TRBJ2-1; D uncertain. Trimming cost V 1 base and J 6 bases, with 10 bases left between them. CDR1 is SGHTA, CDR2 FQGNSA, per germline. The CDR3 extends over 14 amino acids. The CDR3 loop is CASSLGRQVNEQFF. Here the CDR3 DNA reads TGTGCCAGCAGCTTAGGGCGGCAGGTCAATGAGCAGTTCTTC.

This clonotype was observed many times. V usage is TRBV15 and J usage is TRBJ2-5; tentative D call: TRBD1 (5 bases). The V end was cut by 1 base, the J end by 1 base, with 13 bases between. Germline loops: CDR1 LNHNV, CDR2 YYDKDF (reference sequence). This CDR3 region has 16 residues. CDR3 region: CATSRGDSIPQETQYF. The CDR3 DNA follows: TGTGCCACCAGCAGAGGAGACAGCATCCCCCAAGAGACCCAGTACTTC.

This clonotype was recorded a few times. A much larger clone sits a single nucleotide away, making a read error possible. This chain joins TRBV6-6 and TRBJ2-7; tentatively, D is TRBD1 or TRBD2 (5 bases each). The CDR3 sequence is 14 residues long. Germline loops: CDR1 MNHNY, CDR2 SVGAGI (reference sequence). CDR3 region: CANSYSDGEPRGYF. The CDR3 DNA reads as TGTGCCAACAGTTACTCTGATGGGGAGCCGAGGGGGTACTTC.

The sample holds a few counts of this clonotype. At one end the junction does not follow the germline gene, possibly because of a read error. The rearrangement links TRBV5-5 to TRBJ2-1; D is tentatively TRBD1 or TRBD2 (5 bases each). This CDR3 region has 14 residues. Germline V gene data show CDR1 as SGHKS and CDR2 as YYEKEE (reference sequence). The CDR3 region has the DNA TGTGCCGGCAGCACTACCGGGACGAATGGTGAGCAGTTCTTC. Its translation is CAGSTTGTNGEQFF.

This clonotype was detected only a few times. The chain combines TRBV30 with TRBJ2-5, with D tentatively TRBD2 (5 bases). Trimming stripped 4 bases from V and 5 bases from J, with 20 bases between. The CDR3 has 15 residues. Germline lookup yields CDR1 GTSNPN and CDR2 SVGIG (reference sequence). As DNA, the CDR3 is TGTGCCTGGAATCGGGAAGGGAGTAAATTTGAGACCCAGTACTTC. Its translation: CAWNREGSKFETQYF.

The CDR3 DNA follows: TGTGCCTCCCTAAGGGACAGGGCAATGAACACTGAAGCTTTCTTT. This encodes CASLRDRAMNTEAFF. V gene TRBV27 combines with J gene TRBJ1-1, with 9 positions matching TRBD1. After removal of 11 bases from V and 0 bases from J, the junction contained 10 bases not matched to a gene. Germline V CDR1 and CDR2: MNHEY, SMNVEV (reference sequence). The CDR3 has 15 residues.

J is TRBJ2-1 and V is TRBV28; the D call may be TRBD1 or TRBD2 (5 bases each). V was trimmed by 5 bases and J by 9 bases, leaving 14 bases between them. Germline loops: CDR1 MDHEN, CDR2 SYDVKM. The CDR3 is made up of 13 amino acids. CDR3 DNA sequence: TGTGCCAGCAGTGAGGGGATTTTAAGTGAGCAGTTCTTC. This encodes CASSEGILSEQFF.

This clonotype came up a few times. This chain links TRBV10-1 with TRBJ2-1; D ambiguous. CDR3 length equals 14 residues. The ends were cut back, 7 bases at V and 5 bases at J, with 15 bases in the middle. The V gene's germline CDR1 is WNHNN and CDR2 SYGVQD (reference sequence). As DNA, the CDR3 is TGCGCCAGCACCCCAGTGCCGTACCACAATGAGCAGTTCTTC. Translation: CASTPVPYHNEQFF.

The V gene is TRBV2, the J gene TRBJ2-1, with a weak D call TRBD2 (6 bases). The V gene lost 8 bases and the J gene lost 8 bases, with 19 bases spanning the gap. Per the germline V gene, CDR1 is SNHLY and CDR2 is FYNNEI. The CDR3 has 14 residues. CDR3 nucleotide sequence: TGTGCCAGCGGGTTTCTAGCGCGGAGCGATGAGCAGTTCTTC. Amino acid sequence: CASGFLARSDEQFF.

The table lists this clonotype with a few counts. The genes are TRBV9 and TRBJ1-4; D uncertain. Germline CDR1 and CDR2: SGDLS and YYNGEE. The CDR3 runs to 16 residues. The V gene lost 0 bases and the J gene lost 8 bases, with 17 bases spanning the gap. CDR3 protein: CASSVAFGDLGEKLFF. The DNA for the CDR3 is TGTGCCAGCAGCGTAGCTTTTGGGGATTTAGGAGAAAAACTGTTTTTT.

This clonotype was picked up a small number of times. Since a much larger clone is just one base distant, this may be a read error. The chain couples TRBV7-9 to TRBJ2-7; a possible D gene is TRBD2 (5 bases). The CDR3 covers 15 residues. Germline V gives CDR1 SEHNR, CDR2 FQNEAQ (reference sequence). CDR3 nucleotide sequence: TGTGTCAGCAGCTTAGCCCCCGGACGGGATTACGAGCAGTACTTC. It yields the protein CVSSLAPGRDYEQYF.

For this clonotype: With a much larger clone just one base away, this may be a read error. This chain uses TRBV5-5 with TRBJ1-2; D perhaps matches TRBD1 (6 bases). The CDR3 extends over 15 amino acids. Germline values: CDR1 SGHKS, CDR2 YYEKEE (reference sequence). In DNA, the CDR3 is TGTGTCAGCAGCCCCTCAGGGGCCAATAACTATGGCTACACCTTC. Translation: CVSSPSGANNYGYTF.

This clonotype was recorded many times. The chain recombines TRBV12-3 or TRBV12-4 with TRBJ2-1, with D possibly TRBD2 on 5 matching bases. V lost 7 bases to trimming and J lost 5 bases, with 12 bases between them. The CDR3 runs to 13 residues. CDR3 coding DNA: TGTGCCAGCAAGGTAGCGCCTAACAATGAGCAGTTCTTC. Translating it yields CASKVAPNNEQFF.

The table lists this clonotype with a few counts. The chain has TRBV5-1 and TRBJ1-2; the match to TRBD1 covers 7 bases. Germline V gene data show CDR1 as SGHRS and CDR2 as YFSETQ. CDR3 size: 15 residues. V shed 2 bases, J shed 3 bases, and the junction held 7 bases outside the gene matches. The CDR3 sequence: CASSLIPQGDYGYTF. The CDR3 bases are TGCGCCAGCAGCTTAATTCCCCAGGGGGACTATGGCTACACCTTC.

In this sample, this clonotype turned up a few times. The rearrangement links TRBV20-1 to TRBJ2-7; 7 positions match TRBD1. The CDR3 loop spans 14 amino acids. Germline CDR1 and CDR2: DFQATT and SNEGSKA (reference sequence). V trimming: 6 bases; J trimming: 0 bases; junction bases outside the gene matches: 8. The DNA for the CDR3 is TGCAGTGCAGAGGACAGGTACCGCTCCTACGAGCAGTACTTC. Protein product: CSAEDRYRSYEQYF.

This clonotype was counted between two and nine times. This chain joins TRBV12-3 or TRBV12-4 and TRBJ1-5, with TRBD1 identical over 7 bases. There are 13 residues in the CDR3. V gave up 6 bases and J gave up 6 bases; unmatched junction bases: 5. CDR3 coding DNA: TGTGCCAGCAGGGACAGGCCCGGTCAGCCCCAGCATTTT. It codes for CASRDRPGQPQHF.

The gene calls are TRBV7-3 and TRBJ2-5; 9 bases are shared with TRBD2. With V trimmed by 10 bases and J by 11 bases, 20 bases remained unmatched. There are 15 residues in the CDR3. Germline CDR1 SGHTA, CDR2 FQGTGA. The CDR3 DNA reads as TGTGCCAACAGTTCCACCTTAGCGGGGGTAGAAGAGCAGTACTTC. The encoded protein is CANSSTLAGVEEQYF.

Turning to this clonotype: The junction does not match germline at one end; this may be a read error. V is TRBV12-3 or TRBV12-4 and J is TRBJ1-5; tentatively, D is TRBD1 (5 bases). This CDR3 has 14 amino acids. CDR3 loop: CSSSPQGLNQPQHF. The CDR3 DNA reads as TGTTCCAGCAGTCCCCAGGGTCTTAATCAGCCCCAGCATTTT.

The genes are TRBV20-1 and TRBJ2-3; 7 positions agree with TRBD1. The CDR3 contains 14 residues. The V gene's germline CDR1 is DFQATT and CDR2 SNEGSKA (reference sequence). The V gene end was trimmed by 5 bases and the J gene end by 5 bases; junction bases not matched to a gene: 10. The CDR3 bases are TGCAGTGCTCCCGACAGGGTACGGGGAGATACGCAGTATTTT. Residues: CSAPDRVRGDTQYF.